A single sample is the source of the 29 T cell receptor beta chains below, sequenced in a study of blood T cell repertoires in COVID-19. The method was immunoSEQ multiplex PCR; TCRdb's version includes in-frame clones alone and lacks a portion of them. The sample holds some 530,000 clones, over 75% seen once. The sample taken for sequencing was peripheral blood. The receptors derive from a human donor in a cohort sampled during active COVID-19.

The chain carries TRBV9 and TRBJ2-7, with 8 bases matching TRBD2. Trimming removed 0 bases from V and 1 base from J; junction bases left unmatched: 3. The CDR3 has 15 amino acids. Germline loops: CDR1 SGDLS, CDR2 YYNGEE. This CDR3 is CASSVGSGRSYEQYF. CDR3 coding DNA: TGTGCCAGCAGCGTAGGGAGCGGGAGATCCTACGAGCAGTACTTC.

This rearrangement joins TRBV7-8 to TRBJ2-1, with 11 bases that match TRBD2. Germline CDR1 and CDR2: SGHVS and FQNEAQ. The J segment lost 6 bases and the V segment lost 1 base, leaving 5 bases of the junction unmatched. The CDR3 consists of 16 residues. CDR3 nucleotides: TGTGCCAGCAGCTTAGTCCTAGCGGGAGGCGTCAATGAGCAGTTCTTC. It translates to CASSLVLAGGVNEQFF.

Many counts were recorded for this clone. The chain recombines TRBV2 with TRBJ2-7; TRBD2 aligns across 9 bases. Germline CDR1 SNHLY, CDR2 FYNNEI. The CDR3 extends over 16 amino acids. V lost 5 bases, J lost 4 bases, and 12 bases stayed unmatched. In nucleotides, the CDR3 is TGTGCCAGCAGTACCCCCCTAGCGGGAAGAGGGTACGAGCAGTACTTC. This sequence encodes CASSTPLAGRGYEQYF.

This chain uses TRBV11-2 with TRBJ2-7; tentatively, D is TRBD2 (5 bases). The V end was cut by 5 bases, the J end by 1 base, with 12 bases between. CDR3 length equals 14 residues. The germline CDR1 and CDR2 sequences are SGHAT and FQNNGV. Written as DNA, the CDR3 is TGTGCCAGCAGCGATGACCGGACTTCCTACGAGCAGTACTTC. It is translated as CASSDDRTSYEQYF.

The chain is built from TRBV3-1 (or the pseudogene TRBV3-2) and TRBJ2-7; TRBD2 matches at 13 bases. V trimming: 10 bases; J trimming: 5 bases; junction bases outside the gene matches: 14. Germline CDR1 LGHDT, CDR2 YNNKEL (reference sequence). The CDR3 spans 16 residues. The CDR3 region is CATQLTSGRRTNEQYF. The DNA of the CDR3 is TGTGCCACTCAACTGACTAGCGGGAGGAGAACCAACGAGCAGTACTTC.

The V call is TRBV6-6, the J call TRBJ2-7; maybe TRBD1 (5 bases). Germline V gene data show CDR1 as MNHNY and CDR2 as SVGAGI (reference sequence). The CDR3 has 13 residues. Deletions cut 0 bases from V and 6 bases from J, with 9 bases between. In DNA, the CDR3 is TGTGCCAGCAGTTACTCACCGACAGCCGAGCAGTACTTC. It encodes CASSYSPTAEQYF.

The rearrangement links TRBV28 to TRBJ2-7; 9 bases line up with TRBD1. This CDR3 contains 16 residues. The V gene end was trimmed by 6 bases and the J gene end by 0 bases; junction bases not matched to a gene: 9. Looked up from germline, CDR1 is MDHEN and CDR2 is SYDVKM. The CDR3 here is CASSSPGQGFSYEQYF. For the CDR3, the DNA is TGTGCCAGCAGCTCACCGGGACAGGGCTTCTCCTACGAGCAGTACTTC.

In nucleotides, the CDR3 is TGTGCCAGCACCTCGACAGGGGTCGACTTAGCCAAAAACATTCAGTACTTC. This codes for CASTSTGVDLAKNIQYF. The J gene is TRBJ2-4, the V gene TRBV16, with 8 bases that match TRBD1. The junction had 11 bases not matched to a gene; V was cut back by 7 bases and J by 0 bases. There are 17 residues in the CDR3. CDR1 is KGHSY, CDR2 FQNENV, per germline. Using reference TRBV16 and TRBJ2-4 for the parts outside the CDR3, the full variable domain is GEEVAQTPKHLVRGEGQKAKLYCAPIKGHSYVFWYQQVLKNEFKFLISFQNENVFDETGMPKERFSAKCLPNSPCSLEIQATKLEDSAVYFCASTSTGVDLAKNIQYFGAGTRLSVL.

This chain connects TRBV4-1 to TRBJ1-3; unclear D gene. Looked up from germline, CDR1 is MGHRA and CDR2 is YSYEKL. The V end was cut by 3 bases, the J end by 0 bases, with 15 bases between. There are 17 residues in the CDR3. CDR3 sequence: CASSQGRPLVSGNTIYF. CDR3 sequence (DNA): TGCGCCAGCAGCCAGGGCCGGCCCCTCGTCTCTGGAAACACCATATATTTT.

J is TRBJ1-4 and V is TRBV27; 9 bases are shared with TRBD1. J was trimmed by 8 bases and V by 3 bases; bases with no gene match: 16. The CDR3 spans 18 residues. The germline gives CDR1 MNHEY, CDR2 SMNVEV (reference sequence). CDR3 sequence: CASSLLGQGSEVEEKLFF. The CDR3 bases are TGTGCCAGCAGTTTGTTGGGACAGGGATCGGAGGTGGAAGAAAAACTGTTTTTT.

The V call is TRBV24-1, the J call TRBJ1-1; D possibly corresponds to TRBD1 (5 bases). The CDR3 is made up of 15 amino acids. Trimming left V 9 bases short and J 1 base short, with 17 bases between. The germline V gene encodes CDR1 KGHDR and CDR2 SFDVKD. As DNA, the CDR3 is TGTGCCACCGCGGGGGGGATTTGGAGGAACACTGAAGCTTTCTTT. Translating gives CATAGGIWRNTEAFF.

The chain couples TRBV27 to TRBJ2-7; D possibly corresponds to TRBD1 (6 bases). V lost 6 bases and J lost 3, with 18 bases in between. The germline gives CDR1 MNHEY, CDR2 SMNVEV (reference sequence). This CDR3 region has 15 residues. CDR3 in amino acids: CASRPSPGQVYEQYF. In nucleotides, the CDR3 is TGTGCCAGCAGGCCTTCCCCGGGACAAGTCTACGAGCAGTACTTC.

This rearrangement joins TRBV7-2 to TRBJ2-2; 8 positions agree with TRBD1. V shed 5 bases and J 6 bases; nucleotides not matched to a gene: 8. The CDR3 is 15 amino acids. Germline loops: CDR1 SGHTA, CDR2 FQGNSA. CDR3 amino acids: CASSLLGQGSGELFF. CDR3 in DNA: TGTGCCAGCAGCCTCCTTGGACAGGGATCCGGGGAGCTGTTTTTT.

The rearrangement uses TRBV7-3 and TRBJ2-1, with a weak D call TRBD2 (7 bases). Trimming cost V 4 bases and J 2 bases, with 15 bases left between them. The CDR3 length is 16 residues. Looked up from germline, CDR1 is SGHTA and CDR2 is FQGTGA. CDR3 sequence: CASSSLGGRAYNEQFF. The CDR3 DNA sequence: TGTGCCAGCAGCTCCCTAGGGGGGAGGGCCTACAATGAGCAGTTCTTC.

The chain carries TRBV19 and TRBJ2-3, with 7 positions matching TRBD1. The CDR3 spans 14 residues. CDR1 LNHDA and CDR2 SQIVND come from the germline V gene (reference sequence). Germline trimming cut 5 bases from V and 4 bases from J; bases unmatched to any gene: 6. CDR3 bases: TGTGCCAGTAGTTCTGGACAGGTCGCAGATACGCAGTATTTT. Translation gives CASSSGQVADTQYF.

The chain combines TRBV18 with TRBJ2-1, with TRBD2 matching 10 bases. The V segment lost 1 base and the J segment 7 bases; nucleotides outside the gene matches: 13. CDR3 length: 18 amino acids. CDR1 is KGHSH and CDR2 is LQKENI in the germline V gene. The chain's CDR3 is CASSPLASGRPRGNEQFF. The CDR3 nucleotides are TGTGCCAGCTCACCACTTGCTAGCGGGAGACCCCGAGGGAATGAGCAGTTCTTC.

This chain uses TRBV30 with TRBJ1-1; D possibly corresponds to TRBD1 (6 bases). CDR1 GTSNPN and CDR2 SVGIG come from the germline V gene (reference sequence). The CDR3 sequence is 11 residues long. V lost 3 bases, J lost 9 bases, and 11 bases lay in between. The CDR3 nucleotides read TGTGCCTGGAGGAATAGGGGGAAAGCTTTCTTT. It is translated as CAWRNRGKAFF.

The chain carries TRBV2 and TRBJ1-2; D remains unclear. The CDR3 totals 12 residues. Trimming cost V 7 bases and J 1 base, with 7 bases left between them. CDR1 and CDR2 (germline): SNHLY, FYNNEI. The chain's CDR3 is CASNSNNYGYTF. In DNA, the CDR3 is TGTGCCAGCAATTCCAATAACTATGGCTACACCTTC.

The J gene is TRBJ1-1, the V gene TRBV4-2; D ambiguous. V was clipped by 3 bases and J by 8 bases, with 10 bases between them. The V gene's germline CDR1 is LGHNA and CDR2 YNFKEQ. The CDR3 loop spans 12 amino acids. The CDR3 DNA sequence: TGTGCCAGCAGCCAGGAGGCCCGGGAAGCTTTCTTT. It specifies CASSQEAREAFF.

The chain employs TRBV7-2 and TRBJ2-2; D may be TRBD1 (5 bases). This CDR3 region has 15 residues. CDR1 and CDR2 from the germline V gene are SGHTA and FQGNSA. The ends were cut back, 8 bases at V and 2 bases at J, with 15 bases in the middle. CDR3 nucleotides: TGTGCCAGCTCCTACGTTCAGGGTAACACCGGGGAGCTGTTTTTT. Translation gives CASSYVQGNTGELFF.

This clone occurred a few times. The chain couples TRBV7-3 to TRBJ1-2; tentative D call: TRBD1 (5 bases). V was clipped by 1 base and J by 4 bases, with 7 bases between them. CDR1 and CDR2 from the germline V gene are SGHTA and FQGTGA. CDR3 length: 13 amino acids. This chain's CDR3 is CASSLRQIYGYTF. CDR3 coding DNA: TGTGCCAGCAGCTTAAGACAGATCTATGGCTACACCTTC.

The chain carries TRBV18 and TRBJ2-2; 10 bases are shared with TRBD2. V lost 8 bases to trimming and J lost 9 bases; unmatched junction nucleotides: 15. Germline values: CDR1 KGHSH, CDR2 LQKENI. The CDR3 contains 16 residues. The CDR3 loop reads CASALYSGTSARELFF. The CDR3 DNA sequence: TGTGCCAGCGCTCTGTATTCCGGGACTAGCGCCAGGGAGCTGTTTTTT.

The rearrangement links TRBV6-5 to TRBJ1-5, with 8 bases matching TRBD1. CDR1 and CDR2 from the germline V gene are MNHEY and SVGAGI. V lost 4 bases, J lost 7 bases, and 6 bases stayed unmatched. This CDR3 contains 14 residues. Here the CDR3 DNA reads TGTGCCAGCAGTTCACAGGGGGGGGCACAGCCCCAGCATTTT. This codes for CASSSQGGAQPQHF.

The rearrangement links TRBV4-3 to TRBJ2-1; tentatively, D is TRBD2 (6 bases). With 0 bases removed from V and 9 bases from J, the gap between germline ends came to 15 bases. The CDR3 sequence is 15 residues long. Per germline, CDR1 LGHNA and CDR2 YSLEER. CDR3 in DNA: TGCGCCAGCAGCCAAGAAGGGAGCGGGTACTTTGAGCAGTTCTTC. This translates into CASSQEGSGYFEQFF.

The rearrangement uses TRBV28 and TRBJ1-4; no clear D. This CDR3 contains 15 residues. Trimming shortened V by 6 bases and J by 8 bases, and 19 bases separated the two germline ends. CDR1 is MDHEN, CDR2 SYDVKM, per germline. This CDR3 is CASRSLDIGREKLFF. DNA of the CDR3: TGTGCCAGCAGATCACTCGACATCGGAAGAGAAAAACTGTTTTTT.

In this sample, this clone turned up a few times. The chain uses TRBV28 and TRBJ1-2, with 12 bases fitting TRBD1. With 8 bases clipped from V and 6 bases from J, the junction kept 10 bases outside the gene matches. The CDR3 length is 15 residues. CDR1 and CDR2 from the germline V gene are MDHEN and SYDVKM. CDR3 amino acids: CASPGTGGAEDGYTF. CDR3 DNA: TGTGCCAGCCCCGGGACAGGGGGCGCAGAAGATGGCTACACCTTC.

This chain uses TRBV10-3 with TRBJ2-5, with D possibly matching TRBD2 (6 bases). V dropped 10 bases and J dropped 3 bases, with 12 bases sitting between them. Germline-derived CDR1 and CDR2 are ENHRY and SYGVKD. This CDR3 comprises 12 residues. The CDR3 loop is CATWEAEETQYF. DNA for the CDR3: TGTGCCACCTGGGAGGCCGAAGAGACCCAGTACTTC.

This chain connects TRBV19 to TRBJ1-4, with D perhaps matching TRBD1 (6 bases). The V and J ends lost 5 bases and 8 bases respectively, with 18 bases between them. From germline, CDR1 is LNHDA and CDR2 SQIVND (reference sequence). The CDR3 spans 15 residues. The CDR3 DNA sequence: TGTGCCAGTAGTTTGAGCAGGGGTATTGAAGAAAAACTGTTTTTT. This translates into CASSLSRGIEEKLFF.

The chain combines TRBV3-1 (or the pseudogene TRBV3-2) with TRBJ2-7, with TRBD2 matching over 8 bases. The ends lost 1 base at V and 6 bases at J; junction bases unmatched: 8. The CDR3 loop spans 15 amino acids. Germline V gene sequence: CDR1 LGHDT, CDR2 YNNKEL (reference sequence). The CDR3 reads CASSQAPHSGGEQYF. As DNA, the CDR3 is TGTGCCAGCAGCCAAGCCCCCCACAGCGGGGGCGAGCAGTACTTC.